The 17 T cell receptor beta chains in this list originate from one sample, sequenced in a study of blood T cells in healthy people across ages. A second about 6 to 11 cycle PCR used barcoded and J-beta primers. From the 5' RACE reads, TCRdb called clonotypes with MiXCR, one entry per CDR3 protein. Seen here are under 950,000 distinct CDR3 sequences, 22% observed once, and the top ten hold about 20%. Sequencing used blood. All receptors come from a man between 65 and 85 years old in good health.

The chain joins TRBV7-3 to TRBJ2-5; D is possibly TRBD2 (6 bases). TRBJ2-1 explains the end of the DNA better; the J call may be wrong. CDR1 is SGHTA, CDR2 FQGTGA, per germline. CDR3 length: 15 residues. The CDR3 loop is CASSSRDFGDNEQFF. The CDR3 DNA is TGTGCCAGCAGCTCCCGGGACTTCGGGGACAATGAGCAGTTCTTC.

This clonotype was seen a handful of times. The chain has TRBV12-3 or TRBV12-4 and TRBJ1-2; D is uncertain. The CDR3 consists of 12 residues. Trimming removed 6 bases at V and 5 bases at J, with 10 bases between. CDR3 nucleotides: TGTGCCAGCAGAGTCGGAGAATATGGCTACACCTTC. This translates into CASRVGEYGYTF.

This clonotype was seen a few times. J is TRBJ2-1 and V is TRBV20-1; 9 bases line up with TRBD2. The trim removed 5 bases at V and 5 bases at J, leaving 7 bases unmatched. Germline V gene sequence: CDR1 DFQATT, CDR2 SNEGSKA (reference sequence). The CDR3 is made up of 14 amino acids. The CDR3 nucleotides are TGCAGTGCTCCTATAGCGGGAGCGGACAATGAGCAGTTCTTC. As protein: CSAPIAGADNEQFF.

A remark on this clonotype: Germline is not matched at one junction end, which may reflect a read error. The chain links TRBV6-1 to TRBJ1-2; D is unresolved. The CDR3 runs to 15 residues. The germline gives CDR1 MNHNS, CDR2 SASEGT. The CDR3 coding sequence is TGTGCCAGCAGTGAAGCTGGATCCGGGCTGTATGACTACACCTTC. It specifies CASSEAGSGLYDYTF.

This clonotype was observed a handful of times. The CDR3 nucleotides are TGTGCCAGCAGTACTATCCGGGACAGGGATCCCACTGAAGCTTTCTTT. Protein sequence: CASSTIRDRDPTEAFF. The V gene is TRBV28, the J gene TRBJ1-1; TRBD1 agrees at 9 bases. The length of the CDR3 is 16 residues. The germline CDR1 and CDR2 sequences are MDHEN and SYDVKM. V was clipped by 5 bases and J by 4 bases; unmatched bases: 11. Full variable domain (outside the CDR3, taken from reference TRBV28 and TRBJ1-1): DVKVTQSSRYLVKRTGEKVFLECVQDMDHENMFWYRQDPGLGLRLIYFSYDVKMKEKGDIPEGYSVSREKKERFSLILESASTNQTSMYLCASSTIRDRDPTEAFFGQGTRLTVV.

CDR3 coding DNA: TGTGCCAGCACTGCCGGGACTATAAGGTGGGGTGAGCAGTTCTTC. Protein product: CASTAGTIRWGEQFF. The chain employs TRBV7-2 and TRBJ2-1; 7 nucleotides match TRBD2. Germline V gene data show CDR1 as SGHTA and CDR2 as FQGNSA. Trimming cost V 7 bases and J 9 bases; bases outside gene matches: 15. The CDR3 length is 15 residues.

The V call is TRBV7-2, the J call TRBJ2-3; the match to TRBD2 covers 7 bases. The CDR3 length is 16 residues. V shed 4 bases and J 4 bases; nucleotides not matched to a gene: 11. Looked up from germline, CDR1 is SGHTA and CDR2 is FQGNSA. The DNA of the CDR3 is TGTGCCAGCAGCTACCCAGCGGGATGGGGTGCAGATACGCAGTATTTT. This encodes CASSYPAGWGADTQYF.

This chain links TRBV5-6 with TRBJ1-5; no reliable D call. This CDR3 is 13 amino acids long. Trimming removed 1 base from V and 3 bases from J, with 5 bases in between. Germline values: CDR1 SGHDT, CDR2 YYEEEE. The CDR3 region has the DNA TGTGCCAGCAGCTTGCGCTACAATCAGCCCCAGCATTTT. Amino acids: CASSLRYNQPQHF.

This clonotype has only a few counts. This sequence joins TRBV10-3 and TRBJ2-5, with TRBD2 identical over 7 bases. Germline V gene sequence: CDR1 ENHRY, CDR2 SYGVKD. V lost 6 bases to trimming and J lost 5 bases; unmatched junction nucleotides: 3. The CDR3 runs to 12 residues. This CDR3 is CAIRGGVETQYF. DNA of the CDR3: TGTGCCATCAGGGGAGGGGTGGAGACCCAGTACTTC.

V is TRBV28 and J is TRBJ1-5; D is unclear. CDR1 is MDHEN, CDR2 SYDVKM, per germline. V shed 3 bases and J shed 2 bases, with 8 bases lying between them. The CDR3 has 14 amino acids. The CDR3 nucleotides read TGTGCCAGCAGTTTGATCAATCGCAATCAGCCCCAGCATTTT. Translated, it gives CASSLINRNQPQHF.

This clonotype was picked up a small number of times. J is TRBJ2-1 and V is TRBV7-6; TRBD2 is a possible D gene (6 bases). Germline CDR1 reads SGHVS; CDR2 reads FNYEAQ. Trimming pared 0 bases from V and 8 bases from J, leaving 14 bases between. CDR3 length: 15 residues. Here the CDR3 DNA reads TGTGCCAGCAGCTTAGCTGGACTACGTTTGGATGAGCAGTTCTTC. Protein sequence: CASSLAGLRLDEQFF.

This clonotype was counted at least ten times. Germline is not matched at one junction end, which may reflect a read error. The genes are TRBV7-2 and TRBJ2-5; maybe TRBD2 (5 bases). The CDR3 contains 14 residues. Germline V CDR1 and CDR2: SGHTA, FQGNSA. This CDR3 is CASSLAGLQETQYF. The CDR3, as DNA: TGCGCCAGCAGCTTGGCGGGTCTCCAAGAGACCCAGTACTTC.

V gene TRBV12-3 or TRBV12-4 combines with J gene TRBJ1-5; the D is unclear. Trimming cost V 6 bases and J 9 bases, with 12 bases left between them. The CDR3 totals 12 residues. CDR3 sequence (DNA): TGTGCCAGCAGCACCAACCGGTCGCCCCAGCATTTT. Protein product: CASSTNRSPQHF.

This clonotype appeared a single time. This chain uses TRBV7-9 with TRBJ1-6, with a possible D match to TRBD1 (6 bases). The CDR3 runs to 15 residues. CDR1 SEHNR and CDR2 FQNEAQ come from the germline V gene (reference sequence). Trimming took off 2 bases at V and 11 bases at J, with 16 bases between the two ends. In DNA form, the CDR3 reads TGTGCCAGCAGCTTAACAGGGCGGGCAAATCCACCCCTCCACTTT. Its protein product is CASSLTGRANPPLHF. The full variable domain, in which reference TRBV7-9 and TRBJ1-6 provide the parts outside the CDR3, is DTGVSQNPRHKITKRGQNVTFRCDPISEHNRLYWYRQTLGQGPEFLTYFQNEAQLEKSRLLSDRFSAERPKGSFSTLEIQRTEQGDSAMYLCASSLTGRANPPLHFGNGTRLTVT.

The chain combines TRBV7-2 with TRBJ2-7; 11 positions match TRBD2. The CDR3 runs 16 residues. CDR1 is SGHTA and CDR2 is FQGNSA in the germline V gene. V lost 1 base, J lost 3 bases, and 5 bases stayed unmatched. The CDR3 DNA sequence: TGTGCCAGCAGCTTAGGCCCGGGACTAGCGGACTACGAGCAGTACGTC. Residues: CASSLGPGLADYEQYV.

In its sample, this clonotype was seen a few times. The chain uses TRBV7-2 and TRBJ2-3; 14 bases line up with TRBD2. J lost 1 base, V lost 4 bases, and 10 bases had no gene match. This CDR3 is built from 19 residues. The V gene's germline CDR1 is SGHTA and CDR2 FQGNSA. CDR3 DNA sequence: TGTGCCAGCAGCTCCCCGGGGACTAGCGGGAGTTACGGCACAGATACGCAGTATTTT. Its protein is CASSSPGTSGSYGTDTQYF.

The rearrangement joins TRBV3-1 to TRBJ1-2; D might be TRBD1 (5 bases). The CDR3 sequence is 16 residues long. Per germline, CDR1 LGHDT and CDR2 YNNKEL (reference sequence). V dropped 0 bases and J dropped 4 bases, with 15 bases sitting between them. This CDR3 is CASSQEPGFSIYGYTF. The CDR3 region has the DNA TGTGCCAGCAGCCAAGAGCCAGGGTTTTCCATCTATGGCTACACCTTC.